Following are 25 T cell receptor beta chains from one sample sequenced in a study of identifying expanded T cells in peripheral blood. Profiling relied on immunoSEQ multiplex PCR, and the TCRdb table lists in-frame clones only, not all of them. The sample yields about 110,000 clones, about 89% seen once. The sample was blood. Every receptor here comes from a person aged 18 to 70 in good health.

The J gene is TRBJ1-1, the V gene TRBV7-2; D perhaps matches TRBD1 (5 bases). CDR1 is SGHTA and CDR2 is FQGNSA in the germline V gene. V was pared by 5 bases and J by 7 bases, with 17 bases between. CDR3 length: 14 residues. CDR3 loop: CASSLKRGLDEAFF. The CDR3, as DNA: TGTGCCAGCAGCCTAAAGAGGGGCCTGGATGAAGCTTTCTTT.

The chain uses TRBV27 and TRBJ1-4; D call uncertain. The CDR3 is 15 residues long. The V gene's germline CDR1 is MNHEY and CDR2 SMNVEV (reference sequence). Between the trimmed V and J ends, which lost 5 bases and 7 bases, there was a span of 17 bases. For the CDR3, the DNA is TGTGCCAGCAGTCCGACCAACCGACGGGGTGAAAAACTGTTTTTT. Residues: CASSPTNRRGEKLFF.

This rearrangement joins TRBV14 to TRBJ2-1, with 7 positions matching TRBD2. CDR3 size: 16 residues. The germline CDR1 and CDR2 sequences are SGHDN and FVKESK. V dropped 0 bases and J dropped 10; count of bases not matched to a gene: 12. CDR3 loop: CASSQDPPTGGREQFF. DNA for the CDR3: TGTGCCAGCAGCCAAGATCCACCGACGGGAGGAAGAGAGCAGTTCTTC.

The chain joins TRBV19 to TRBJ1-2, with 9 bases identical to TRBD1. The germline V gene has CDR1 LNHDA and CDR2 SQIVND (reference sequence). The CDR3 sequence is 13 residues long. Trimming took 8 bases from V and 7 from J; bases not matched to a gene: 8. The DNA of the CDR3 is TGTGCCAGTCGGGACAGGGAAAGATCTGGCTACACCTTC. This codes for CASRDRERSGYTF.

The V gene is TRBV5-6, the J gene TRBJ2-1; TRBD2 matches at 10 bases. Germline CDR1 is SGHDT and CDR2 is YYEEEE. The CDR3 extends over 16 amino acids. With V trimmed by 2 bases and J by 3 bases, 5 bases remained unmatched. CDR3 DNA sequence: TGTGCCAGCAGCTTCCCTAGCGGGGGACTCTACAATGAGCAGTTCTTC. Amino acids: CASSFPSGGLYNEQFF.

The chain has TRBV6-5 and TRBJ1-5; D gene uncertain. V lost 3 bases to trimming and J lost 4 bases, with 13 bases between them. Germline CDR1 and CDR2: MNHEY and SVGAGI. The CDR3 loop spans 15 amino acids. In nucleotides, the CDR3 is TGTGCCAGCAGTTATAGTAGGGTCTCGAATCAGCCCCAGCATTTT. Translated, it gives CASSYSRVSNQPQHF.

This sequence joins TRBV7-2 and TRBJ1-2, with TRBD1 matching 7 bases. The CDR3 consists of 15 residues. Per the germline V gene, CDR1 is SGHTA and CDR2 is FQGNSA. V shed 1 base and J 3 bases; nucleotides not matched to a gene: 5. The chain's CDR3 is CASSLEGGLDYGYTF. The CDR3, as DNA: TGTGCCAGCAGCTTAGAAGGGGGCCTGGACTATGGCTACACCTTC.

The genes are TRBV21-1 and TRBJ2-2; the table's TRBD2 call for D was not verified on the DNA. TRBV21-1 is flagged as a pseudogene. The CDR3 runs to 13 residues. The CDR3 region is CARFEGDTGELFF. The CDR3, as DNA: TGTGCCAGGTTTGAGGGAGACACCGGGGAGCTGTTTTTT.

The V call is TRBV12-5, the J call TRBJ1-2; D is possibly TRBD1 (5 bases). Germline CDR1 is LGHNT and CDR2 is FRNRAP. The CDR3 runs to 14 residues. V lost 3 bases and J 5 bases, leaving 13 bases between the germline ends. The CDR3 protein is CASGFGGSVYGYTF. In DNA form, the CDR3 reads TGTGCTAGTGGTTTTGGGGGTTCCGTGTATGGCTACACCTTC.

The V gene is TRBV5-6, the J gene TRBJ2-5, with 11 positions matching TRBD2. Trimming removed 2 bases from V and 4 bases from J; junction bases left unmatched: 7. The CDR3 is made up of 16 amino acids. Germline CDR1 is SGHDT and CDR2 is YYEEEE. CDR3 coding DNA: TGTGCCAGCAGCTTACCTACTAGCGGGGGCCGAGAGACCCAGTACTTC. Protein product: CASSLPTSGGRETQYF.

The chain joins TRBV4-1 to TRBJ2-1, with a weak D call TRBD1 (6 bases). CDR1 is MGHRA, CDR2 YSYEKL, per germline. The CDR3 is 20 amino acids. Trimming stripped 0 bases from V and 4 bases from J, with 25 bases between. The CDR3 DNA sequence: TGCGCCAGCAGCCAAGATAAATGTCAGGGGATTAGGCCCAGTTACAATGAGCAGTTCTTC. It specifies CASSQDKCQGIRPSYNEQFF.

The chain carries TRBV19 and TRBJ2-3; 7 bases are shared with TRBD2. The V gene's germline CDR1 is LNHDA and CDR2 SQIVND (reference sequence). V lost 0 bases, J lost 0 bases, and 9 bases stayed unmatched. This CDR3 has 18 amino acids. CDR3 sequence reads: CASSIDLLGGGSTDTQYF. DNA of the CDR3: TGTGCCAGTAGTATAGATCTATTAGGCGGGGGAAGCACAGATACGCAGTATTTT.

The chain combines TRBV7-2 with TRBJ1-5; unclear D gene. The germline V gene has CDR1 SGHTA and CDR2 FQGNSA. With 11 bases removed from V and 6 bases from J, the gap between germline ends came to 17 bases. The CDR3 sequence is 13 residues long. The CDR3 nucleotides are TGTGCCTGCGGCGAGGGTCTGGGTCAGCCCCAGCATTTT. The encoded protein is CACGEGLGQPQHF.

This chain joins TRBV7-8 and TRBJ2-3; D is possibly TRBD1 (6 bases). Trimming shortened V by 5 bases and J by 6 bases, and 18 bases separated the two germline ends. This CDR3 is built from 15 residues. The V gene's germline CDR1 is SGHVS and CDR2 FQNEAQ. CDR3 in DNA: TGTGCCAGCAGCCGGGACACCAACTGGGGGGATACGCAGTATTTT. Amino acids: CASSRDTNWGDTQYF.

The gene calls are TRBV9 and TRBJ2-3, with a possible D match to TRBD2 (6 bases). V was trimmed by 0 bases and J by 2 bases, leaving 16 bases between them. The germline gives CDR1 SGDLS, CDR2 YYNGEE. CDR3 length: 17 amino acids. CDR3 residues: CASSVEVWGLDTDTQYF. The CDR3 nucleotides read TGTGCCAGCAGCGTAGAGGTCTGGGGACTGGACACAGATACGCAGTATTTT.

This clone was detected once. The J gene is TRBJ2-1, the V gene TRBV10-3; 10 nucleotides match TRBD1. The junction had 8 bases not matched to a gene; V was cut back by 6 bases and J by 9 bases. The CDR3 extends over 14 amino acids. From germline, CDR1 is ENHRY and CDR2 SYGVKD. The CDR3 reads CAIRPGTGASEQFF. The CDR3 nucleotides are TGTGCCATCAGACCCGGGACAGGGGCGAGTGAGCAGTTCTTC.

The chain has TRBV2 and TRBJ2-1, with a weak D call TRBD2 (6 bases). CDR3 length equals 11 residues. Per germline, CDR1 SNHLY and CDR2 FYNNEI. Trimming left V 5 bases short and J 12 bases short, with 11 bases between. Here the CDR3 reads CASSPLRGQFF. The CDR3 nucleotides are TGTGCCAGCAGTCCCCTGCGGGGGCAGTTCTTC. Filled out from reference TRBV2 and TRBJ2-1, the complete variable domain reads EPEVTQTPSHQVTQMGQEVILRCVPISNHLYFYWYRQILGQKVEFLVSFYNNEISEKSEIFDDQFSVERPDGSNFTLKIRSTKLEDSAMYFCASSPLRGQFFGPGTRLTVL.

The rearrangement links TRBV2 to TRBJ2-1, with 8 bases that match TRBD1. The CDR3 totals 14 residues. The V segment lost 6 bases and the J segment 11 bases; nucleotides outside the gene matches: 12. Germline V gene sequence: CDR1 SNHLY, CDR2 FYNNEI. CDR3 DNA: TGTGCCAGCAGCGCGGGCATCAGGGGGCAAAAGCAGTTCTTC. Its translation: CASSAGIRGQKQFF.

The V and J genes are TRBV5-1 and TRBJ1-1; the D is unclear. With 2 bases removed from V and 4 bases from J, the gap between germline ends came to 12 bases. CDR1 and CDR2 (germline): SGHRS, YFSETQ. CDR3 length: 14 amino acids. CDR3 region: CASSFGGGGTEAFF. Written as DNA, the CDR3 is TGCGCCAGCAGCTTTGGAGGAGGAGGCACTGAAGCTTTCTTT.

This clone was picked up one time. The V call is TRBV5-1, the J call TRBJ2-7; a weak D match, TRBD1 (6 bases). Between the trimmed V and J ends, which lost 6 bases and 4 bases, there was a span of 14 bases. The CDR3 is made up of 13 amino acids. From germline, CDR1 is SGHRS and CDR2 YFSETQ. The CDR3 region has the DNA TGCGCCAGCACCTTTGAGGGGGAGTACGAGCAGTACTTC. Protein: CASTFEGEYEQYF.

The rearrangement uses TRBV6-5 and TRBJ1-1, with TRBD1 matching 9 bases. There are 15 residues in the CDR3. Germline CDR1 reads MNHEY; CDR2 reads SVGAGI. V was pared by 4 bases and J by 4 bases, with 7 bases of the junction left unmatched. The CDR3, as DNA: TGTGCCAGCAGTTCCCCCGGGACAGGGTCCACTGAAGCTTTCTTT. This sequence encodes CASSSPGTGSTEAFF.

The CDR3 here is CASSTRTGVYEQYF. CDR3 nucleotide sequence: TGTGCCAGCAGCACTAGGACAGGGGTCTACGAGCAGTACTTC. The rearrangement joins TRBV5-6 to TRBJ2-7; 9 bases match TRBD1. With 4 bases clipped from V and 3 bases from J, the junction kept 5 bases outside the gene matches. The CDR3 is made up of 14 amino acids. The germline gives CDR1 SGHDT, CDR2 YYEEEE.

The V and J genes are TRBV5-1 and TRBJ2-7; D is undetermined. Per the germline V gene, CDR1 is SGHRS and CDR2 is YFSETQ. The CDR3 loop spans 16 amino acids. Between the trimmed V and J ends, which lost 2 bases and 2 bases, there was a span of 17 bases. The chain's CDR3 is CASSFFGRARTYEQYF. The CDR3 nucleotides are TGCGCCAGCAGCTTCTTTGGACGGGCACGCACCTACGAGCAGTACTTC.

The V call is TRBV28, the J call TRBJ2-1; no definite D call. This CDR3 spans 13 amino acids. Looked up from germline, CDR1 is MDHEN and CDR2 is SYDVKM. V was pared by 8 bases and J by 3 bases, with 11 bases between. The CDR3 reads CASRSPRYNEQFF. The DNA for the CDR3 is TGTGCCAGCCGTTCACCCCGCTACAATGAGCAGTTCTTC.

The chain recombines TRBV19 with TRBJ1-6; 9 nucleotides agree with TRBD1. V gave up 10 bases and J gave up 8 bases; unmatched junction bases: 9. The germline V gene has CDR1 LNHDA and CDR2 SQIVND (reference sequence). The CDR3 totals 14 residues. The CDR3 DNA reads TGTGCCACTCAAACCCGGGACAGGGATTCACCCCTCCACTTT. It translates to CATQTRDRDSPLHF.